The entry below gives a single T cell receptor (beta chain) sequence along with its context. What it recognizes is unknown. This entry belongs to a study of T cells after yellow fever vaccination. Findings and caveats of the study: Though weaker, the secondary response peaked faster, on day 5 versus 15.

Template switching with 5'RACE generated the TCR cDNA and added a universal primer site and UMIs. In TCRdb, the 5' RACE reads were re-called with MiXCR into one record per CDR3 protein. The data hold hundreds of thousands of distinct CDR3 sequences, with roughly an eighth observed a single time. This TCR was sampled from a man aged 25-45 years who received the YFV17D yellow fever vaccine. The material was PBMCs, obtained on the day of the yellow fever booster vaccination.

CDR3 nucleotides: TGCGCCAGCAGCTTGGGGTTTTCGGGGGCCGCGAACACCGGGGAGCTGTTTTTT. Translating it yields CASSLGFSGAANTGELFF. V and J are TRBV5-1 and TRBJ2-2, with D perhaps TRBD1 or TRBD2 (6 bases each). The CDR3 has 18 amino acids. Germline V gene lookup returns CDR1 SGHRS and CDR2 YFSETQ. Trimming took 0 bases from V and 0 from J, leaving 15 bases between them.